This T cell receptor beta chain was identified during a study of metastatic and nonmetastatic thyroid tumors. Turning to the study itself: Repertoires were compared across blood and tumor or nodule tissue from malignant and benign thyroid patients.

The CDR3 sequence is 14 residues long. Trimming stripped 2 bases from V and 0 bases from J, with 7 bases between. From germline, CDR1 is SGHAT and CDR2 FQNNGV. In the source study's methods: CDR3 was compared across clinicopathological groups, and the resulting differences were used to build a distant-metastasis classifier for papillary thyroid cancer. TCRdb reanalyzed the PCR reads via MiXCR. TCRdb's processing, not the study's, gives the V and J calls here. The sample consists of 25,000 to 30,000 clones, roughly 25% of them appearing once. About this clone itself: The antigen is unknown.

None of the patients had undergone any treatment ahead of thyroid surgery. Regarding the study as a whole: Relative to benign nodules, malignant thyroid tumors were reportedly characterized by significantly elevated TCR beta diversity in blood and tumor.

The clonotype was recovered from a female donor with papillary thyroid cancer or a benign thyroid nodule (not recorded which). Some clones in this sample may be carry-over from other donors' samples. The sequencing sample was made of blood. The V call is TRBV11-2, the J call TRBJ1-1; D unresolved. The CDR3 DNA reads as TGTGCCAGCAGCTTAACAACTATGAACACTGAAGCTTTCTTT. This translates into CASSLTTMNTEAFF.